One TCR beta chain is described in this entry. Repertoires were generated with immunoSEQ multiplex PCR, while TCRdb's copy carries only in-frame clones and drops some. Of approximately 100,000 clones listed, almost 85% were seen once; the top ten hold roughly 2%. The CDR3 has 13 amino acids. The V end was cut by 6 bases, the J end by 0 bases, with 9 bases between. Germline V gene sequence: CDR1 LGHDT, CDR2 YNNKEL (reference sequence). These data originate in a study of control samples from healthy donors and cancer patients. The TCR comes from a man aged 55 to 70 in good health. The V gene is TRBV3-1 (or the pseudogene TRBV3-2), the J gene TRBJ2-7; D is undetermined. Sequencing used blood. The DNA of the CDR3 is TGTGCCAGCAGTCGAACTACCTCCTACGAGCAGTACTTC. Translating it yields CASSRTTSYEQYF.